The 29 T cell receptor beta chains below come from one sample, sequenced in a study of CD8 T cells in ankylosing spondylitis. TCRdb redid the calling of the 5' RACE reads with MiXCR, one entry per CDR3 protein. The table includes nearly 350,000 distinct CDR3 sequences, about 15% detected once. The material sequenced was blood, either unsorted or a sorted T cell fraction (not recorded which). Receptor source: a male donor with ankylosing spondylitis or in good health (not recorded which).

The chain couples TRBV2 to TRBJ2-7; D possibly corresponds to TRBD1 (5 bases). Germline V gives CDR1 SNHLY, CDR2 FYNNEI. V lost 6 bases and J lost 2, with 11 bases in between. The CDR3 is 13 residues long. The CDR3 is CASSPRAPYEQYF. The CDR3 nucleotides are TGTGCCAGCAGCCCCAGGGCCCCCTACGAGCAGTACTTC. Drawing the rest from reference TRBV2 and TRBJ2-7, the complete variable domain is EPEVTQTPSHQVTQMGQEVILRCVPISNHLYFYWYRQILGQKVEFLVSFYNNEISEKSEIFDDQFSVERPDGSNFTLKIRSTKLEDSAMYFCASSPRAPYEQYFGPGTRLTVT.

This clonotype showed up just a few times. This sequence joins TRBV12-3 or TRBV12-4 and TRBJ2-7; D may be TRBD2 (5 bases). V dropped 1 base and J dropped 0 bases, with 7 bases sitting between them. The CDR3 has 14 amino acids. The CDR3 nucleotides are TGTGCCAGCAGTTTAGAAGGACTCTCCTACGAGCAGTACTTC. Amino acids: CASSLEGLSYEQYF.

V and J are TRBV6-2 or TRBV6-3 and TRBJ2-7; D tentatively fits TRBD1 or TRBD2 (5 bases each). Germline lookup yields CDR1 MNHEY and CDR2 SVGEGT. V lost 7 bases and J 6 bases, leaving 16 bases between the germline ends. This CDR3 has 13 residues. The CDR3 sequence: CASTDKGPREQYF. The CDR3 DNA is TGTGCCAGCACCGATAAGGGACCTCGCGAGCAGTACTTC.

In this sample, this clonotype turned up a few times. V usage is TRBV27 and J usage is TRBJ1-6; D gene unclear. V was clipped by 4 bases and J by 9 bases, with 13 bases between them. CDR3 length: 14 residues. Germline values: CDR1 MNHEY, CDR2 SMNVEV (reference sequence). The DNA of the CDR3 is TGTGCCAGCAGTTCAGAGTGGAGGAGTTCACCCCTCCACTTT. It encodes CASSSEWRSSPLHF.

The rearrangement uses TRBV10-3 and TRBJ2-1; TRBD2 is a possible D gene (5 bases). V dropped 0 bases and J dropped 8 bases, with 17 bases sitting between them. This CDR3 region has 16 residues. Germline V lookup: CDR1 ENHRY, CDR2 SYGVKD. In nucleotides, the CDR3 is TGTGCCATCAGTGAGTCCTCGAGCGGCCTTGGGGATGAGCAGTTCTTC. Encoded protein: CAISESSSGLGDEQFF.

This clonotype was counted between two and nine times. The J gene is TRBJ2-7, the V gene TRBV7-2; D possibly matches TRBD1 or TRBD2 (5 bases each). Germline V gene sequence: CDR1 SGHTA, CDR2 FQGNSA. The CDR3 loop spans 13 amino acids. V lost 5 bases, J lost 4 bases, and 12 bases lay in between. In nucleotides, the CDR3 is TGTGCCAGCAGCCGACAGAGGGGTTACGAGCAGTACTTC. It yields the protein CASSRQRGYEQYF.

This clonotype was observed a few times. The chain has TRBV6-5 and TRBJ1-1; D gene unclear. This CDR3 has 12 amino acids. Germline CDR1 and CDR2: MNHEY and SVGAGI. V lost 9 bases to trimming and J lost 2 bases, with 10 bases between them. CDR3 sequence (DNA): TGTGCCAGTAGGACGGTCAACACTGAAGCTTTCTTT. As protein: CASRTVNTEAFF.

The chain is built from TRBV7-9 and TRBJ1-2; 8 bases fit TRBD1. Per germline, CDR1 SEHNR and CDR2 FQNEAQ (reference sequence). With 3 bases clipped from V and 7 bases from J, the junction kept 10 bases outside the gene matches. The CDR3 is 15 residues long. The CDR3 spells CASSLGQDFSGGYTF. CDR3 sequence (DNA): TGTGCCAGCAGCTTGGGACAGGACTTCTCGGGTGGCTACACCTTC.

This clonotype occurred a few times. The rearrangement joins TRBV29-1 to TRBJ2-3; 12 bases map to TRBD1. V shed 4 bases, J shed 6 bases, and the junction held 8 bases outside the gene matches. CDR3 size: 15 residues. Germline V gene sequence: CDR1 SQVTM, CDR2 ANQGSEA. CDR3 loop: CSVGGQGARGDTQYF. DNA of the CDR3: TGCAGCGTTGGGGGACAGGGGGCCCGAGGGGATACGCAGTATTTT.

CDR3 DNA sequence: TGCGCCAGCAGCTTGACAGGGGCGTACCAAGAGACCCAGTACTTC. It yields the protein CASSLTGAYQETQYF. The V and J genes are TRBV5-1 and TRBJ2-5; 7 nucleotides agree with TRBD1. V was pared by 1 base and J by 0 bases, with 3 bases of the junction left unmatched. This CDR3 spans 15 amino acids. Germline V lookup: CDR1 SGHRS, CDR2 YFSETQ.

The chain employs TRBV5-6 and TRBJ1-2; possible D gene TRBD1, 5 bases. The CDR3 is made up of 14 amino acids. Between the trimmed V and J ends, which lost 1 base and 5 bases, there was a span of 12 bases. Germline V CDR1 and CDR2: SGHDT, YYEEEE. The CDR3 here is CASSLRGLEYGYTF. CDR3 DNA: TGTGCCAGCAGCTTGAGGGGCTTGGAGTATGGCTACACCTTC. The whole variable domain, filled in from reference TRBV5-6 and TRBJ1-2, reads DAGVTQSPTHLIKTRGQQVTLRCSPKSGHDTVSWYQQALGQGPQFIFQYYEEEERQRGNFPDRFSGHQFPNYSSELNVNALLLGDSALYLCASSLRGLEYGYTFGSGTRLTVV.

This clonotype has at least ten counts. The rearrangement links TRBV14 to TRBJ1-6, with TRBD1 as a possible D gene (5 bases). Trimming removed 0 bases from V and 13 bases from J, with 10 bases in between. This CDR3 is 13 amino acids long. Looked up from germline, CDR1 is SGHDN and CDR2 is FVKESK. The CDR3 loop reads CASSQDKGLPLHF. CDR3 in DNA: TGTGCCAGCAGCCAAGACAAGGGACTTCCCCTCCACTTT.

The chain combines TRBV12-3 or TRBV12-4 with TRBJ2-2; D is ambiguous. The V end was cut by 5 bases, the J end by 5 bases, with 9 bases between. This CDR3 contains 13 residues. The CDR3 loop is CASSQTSTGELFF. DNA of the CDR3: TGTGCCAGCAGTCAGACCAGTACCGGGGAGCTGTTTTTT.

J is TRBJ1-6 and V is TRBV25-1, with TRBD1 as a possible D gene (5 bases). The germline CDR1 and CDR2 sequences are MGHDK and SYGVNS. Trimming stripped 3 bases from V and 7 bases from J, with 10 bases between. There are 14 residues in the CDR3. The CDR3 sequence is CASSEPGRNSPLHF. CDR3 nucleotide sequence: TGTGCCAGCAGTGAGCCAGGGCGGAATTCACCCCTCCACTTT.

This clonotype was seen more than once but under ten times. The chain carries TRBV10-3 and TRBJ2-1; the D gene is possibly TRBD2 (5 bases). This CDR3 spans 15 amino acids. V shed 0 bases and J shed 0 bases, with 6 bases lying between them. Germline assignment: CDR1 ENHRY and CDR2 SYGVKD. The CDR3 region is CAISESEDSYNEQFF. The CDR3 bases are TGTGCCATCAGTGAGTCGGAGGACTCCTACAATGAGCAGTTCTTC.

This clonotype was seen a few times. The gene calls are TRBV12-3 or TRBV12-4 and TRBJ2-5, with 10 bases lining up with TRBD1. Germline trimming cut 4 bases from V and 4 bases from J; bases unmatched to any gene: 6. There are 15 residues in the CDR3. Here the CDR3 reads CASSSGQGLGETQYF. DNA for the CDR3: TGTGCCAGCAGTTCGGGACAGGGGCTAGGAGAGACCCAGTACTTC.

This chain joins TRBV7-2 and TRBJ1-2; D is uncertain. The V end was cut by 5 bases, the J end by 0 bases, with 10 bases between. CDR1 is SGHTA and CDR2 is FQGNSA in the germline V gene. This CDR3 spans 14 amino acids. In nucleotides, the CDR3 is TGTGCCAGCAGCCCCGGACCGTCTAACTATGGCTACACCTTC. This encodes CASSPGPSNYGYTF. The full variable domain, in which reference TRBV7-2 and TRBJ1-2 provide the parts outside the CDR3, is GAGVSQSPSNKVTEKGKDVELRCDPISGHTALYWYRQSLGQGLEFLIYFQGNSAPDKSGLPSDRFSAERTGGSVSTLTIQRTQQEDSAVYLCASSPGPSNYGYTFGSGTRLTVV.

The CDR3 DNA is TGCGCCAGCAGCTTGGCCCCGGGGTCGGGGAATGAGCAGTTCTTC. Encoded protein: CASSLAPGSGNEQFF. The chain employs TRBV5-1 and TRBJ2-1, with a weak D call TRBD2 (5 bases). The germline V and J ends were trimmed by 0 bases and 7 bases, with 14 bases remaining between them. Germline V gene sequence: CDR1 SGHRS, CDR2 YFSETQ. This CDR3 has 15 residues.

The chain has TRBV5-1 and TRBJ2-5; D is tentatively TRBD1 or TRBD2 (5 bases each). The CDR3 totals 15 residues. The V gene lost 4 bases and the J gene lost 5 bases, with 18 bases spanning the gap. Germline CDR1 reads SGHRS; CDR2 reads YFSETQ. In DNA form, the CDR3 reads TGCGCCAGCAGCGAGGGGAACAGAGGGACGGAGACCCAGTACTTC. Encoded protein: CASSEGNRGTETQYF.

This clonotype was picked up a small number of times. The chain joins TRBV5-6 to TRBJ1-1; no reliable D call. The CDR3 runs 12 residues. Trimming pared 4 bases from V and 5 bases from J, leaving 9 bases between. Per the germline V gene, CDR1 is SGHDT and CDR2 is YYEEEE. CDR3 sequence reads: CASSRSRTEAFF. The CDR3 nucleotides are TGTGCCAGCAGCCGAAGCCGAACTGAAGCTTTCTTT.

The genes are TRBV27 and TRBJ2-3; the D call may be TRBD1 or TRBD2 (5 bases each). The germline V gene has CDR1 MNHEY and CDR2 SMNVEV (reference sequence). This CDR3 has 14 amino acids. Trimming took off 5 bases at V and 3 bases at J, with 12 bases between the two ends. CDR3 sequence: CASSPHEGTDTQYF. DNA for the CDR3: TGTGCCAGCAGTCCCCATGAGGGGACAGATACGCAGTATTTT.

CDR3 coding DNA: TGTGCCATCAGTGGTCCGGGGACCGGGGCCAACGTCCTGACTTTC. It encodes CAISGPGTGANVLTF. The chain is built from TRBV10-3 and TRBJ2-6; D assignment may be TRBD1 or TRBD2 (5 bases each). Germline CDR1 and CDR2: ENHRY and SYGVKD. This CDR3 is built from 15 residues. The V end lost 4 bases, the J end lost 4 bases, and 11 bases lay between the germline ends.

The CDR3 protein is CASSSPFPYNEQFF. In nucleotides, the CDR3 is TGTGCCAGCAGTTCCCCTTTCCCCTACAATGAGCAGTTCTTC. The chain combines TRBV12-3 or TRBV12-4 with TRBJ2-1; unclear D gene. The CDR3 runs to 14 residues. V was pared by 4 bases and J by 2 bases, with 9 bases between.

The chain combines TRBV5-6 with TRBJ1-4; D is ambiguous. V lost 5 bases and J 8 bases, leaving 13 bases between the germline ends. Germline CDR1 and CDR2: SGHDT and YYEEEE. This CDR3 comprises 13 residues. The CDR3 region has the DNA TGTGCCAGCAGTCGAGCGGGAGGAGAAAAACTGTTTTTT. It is translated as CASSRAGGEKLFF.

V is TRBV25-1 and J is TRBJ2-3; 7 bases line up with TRBD1. This CDR3 spans 22 amino acids. CDR1 is MGHDK and CDR2 is SYGVNS in the germline V gene. V lost 3 bases to trimming and J lost 5 bases; unmatched junction nucleotides: 29. The CDR3 spells CASSDRGLGRTGAPLQVDTQYF. DNA for the CDR3: TGTGCCAGCAGTGATAGAGGTCTTGGAAGGACAGGCGCCCCGCTCCAAGTAGATACGCAGTATTTT.

V gene TRBV5-1 combines with J gene TRBJ2-2; 7 bases are shared with TRBD1. Trimming removed 4 bases from V and 3 bases from J; junction bases left unmatched: 12. From germline, CDR1 is SGHRS and CDR2 YFSETQ. CDR3 size: 17 residues. CDR3 protein: CASSPQSATGHTGELFF. The CDR3 DNA reads TGCGCCAGCAGCCCCCAGAGCGCGACAGGGCACACCGGGGAGCTGTTTTTT.

By share of the sample, this clonotype is large. The CDR3 spells CASSLDPRGTPRYGYTF. CDR3 DNA: TGTGCCAGCAGCTTAGATCCTAGGGGAACCCCACGCTATGGCTACACCTTC. This chain joins TRBV11-2 and TRBJ1-2; TRBD1 is a possible D gene (5 bases). In germline, CDR1 is SGHAT, CDR2 FQNNGV. The CDR3 has 17 residues. Trimming removed 0 bases from V and 4 bases from J, with 18 bases in between.

This clonotype was detected only a few times. The gene calls are TRBV5-1 and TRBJ2-5, with TRBD1 matching 9 bases. CDR3 length equals 14 residues. Germline CDR1 SGHRS, CDR2 YFSETQ. Trimming took 4 bases from V and 4 from J; bases not matched to a gene: 5. This CDR3 is CASSGTGGAETQYF. The DNA of the CDR3 is TGCGCCAGCAGCGGAACAGGGGGCGCAGAGACCCAGTACTTC. The variable domain in full, with the rest retrieved from reference TRBV5-1 and TRBJ2-5, is KAGVTQTPRYLIKTRGQQVTLSCSPISGHRSVSWYQQTPGQGLQFLFEYFSETQRNKGNFPGRFSGRQFSNSRSEMNVSTLELGDSALYLCASSGTGGAETQYFGPGTRLLVL.

The table lists this clonotype with a few counts. The CDR3 sequence is CASSLIDRDRGYTF. The CDR3 DNA reads TGTGCCAGCAGCCTTATCGACAGGGATCGAGGCTACACCTTC. This sequence joins TRBV7-9 and TRBJ1-2; 7 nucleotides align to TRBD1. The CDR3 is made up of 14 amino acids. V shed 5 bases, J shed 8 bases, and the junction held 11 bases outside the gene matches. Per germline, CDR1 SEHNR and CDR2 FQNEAQ (reference sequence).